Each of the 13 T cell receptor beta chains below was sequenced from the same sample in a study of T cells after yellow fever vaccination. MiXCR was run by TCRdb on the 5' RACE reads, yielding one entry per CDR3 protein. Here the sample spans 610,000 or so distinct CDR3 sequences, roughly an eighth being singletons. Sequences were derived from PBMCs, sampled on the day of the yellow fever booster vaccination. The source of these receptors is a man aged 25-45 years who received the YFV17D yellow fever vaccine.

Only a few counts were recorded for this clonotype. J is TRBJ2-1 and V is TRBV30, with TRBD2 matching over 9 bases. V gave up 0 bases and J gave up 14 bases; unmatched junction bases: 14. Germline V gene lookup returns CDR1 GTSNPN and CDR2 SVGIG (reference sequence). The CDR3 is 15 amino acids. The CDR3 DNA sequence: TGTGCCTGGAGTGTACGGGAGACTAGCGGTTGGAGGGAGTTCTTC. The encoded protein is CAWSVRETSGWREFF.

This chain connects TRBV3-1 to TRBJ2-3, with TRBD2 identical over 7 bases. CDR1 and CDR2 (germline): LGHDT, YNNKEL (reference sequence). CDR3 length: 16 amino acids. J gave up 1 base and V 3 bases, and 7 bases lay outside the gene matches. The CDR3 reads CASSHWASGRTDTQYF. The CDR3 bases are TGTGCCAGCAGCCATTGGGCTAGCGGACGCACAGATACGCAGTATTTT.

Notes on this clonotype: A much larger clone is a single base away; this may be a read error. This chain connects TRBV9 to TRBJ2-1; 7 bases are a match to TRBD2. Per the germline V gene, CDR1 is SGDLS and CDR2 is YYNGEE. The CDR3 is 12 residues long. This chain's CDR3 is CVSSVYGREQFF. The CDR3 bases are TGTGTCAGCAGCGTTTACGGGAGGGAGCAGTTCTTC.

This clonotype has a handful of counts. The rearrangement uses TRBV28 and TRBJ1-1; no clear D gene. The CDR3 extends over 13 amino acids. The V gene lost 3 bases and the J gene lost 6 bases, with 11 bases spanning the gap. The germline gives CDR1 MDHEN, CDR2 SYDVKM. CDR3 in DNA: TGTGCCAGCAGTTTCCGGGGAGACGCTGAAGCTTTCTTT. Its translation: CASSFRGDAEAFF.

The CDR3 DNA is TGTGCCAGCAGTCAAAAGACTATAGTCCTAGCGGGGCAAGAGACCCAGTACTTC. It codes for CASSQKTIVLAGQETQYF. This chain joins TRBV1 and TRBJ2-5; no check of the table's D call, TRBD2, against the DNA was made. TRBV1 is a known pseudogene. The CDR3 spans 18 residues.

A few counts support this clonotype. The V and J genes are TRBV7-2 and TRBJ2-1; tentatively, D is TRBD1 (5 bases). V was cut by 0 bases and J by 0 bases, with 12 bases left in between. Looked up from germline, CDR1 is SGHTA and CDR2 is FQGNSA. The CDR3 covers 17 residues. Written as DNA, the CDR3 is TGTGCCAGCAGCTTAGCCCCAGGGCCGAGCTCCTACAATGAGCAGTTCTTC. This translates into CASSLAPGPSSYNEQFF.

The V call is TRBV19, the J call TRBJ2-7; 7 nucleotides match TRBD2. Per the germline V gene, CDR1 is LNHDA and CDR2 is SQIVND (reference sequence). After removal of 3 bases from V and 0 bases from J, the junction contained 2 bases not matched to a gene. The CDR3 is 14 amino acids. This chain's CDR3 is CASSIQRDSYEQYF. Written as DNA, the CDR3 is TGTGCCAGTAGTATCCAGCGGGACTCCTACGAGCAGTACTTC.

In its sample, this clonotype was seen many times. The chain uses TRBV12-3 or TRBV12-4 and TRBJ2-3; D may be TRBD2 (6 bases). The V end was cut by 6 bases, the J end by 0 bases, with 10 bases between. CDR3 size: 14 residues. As DNA, the CDR3 is TGTGCCAGCAGATCCGGGACTAGCACAGATACGCAGTATTTT. This encodes CASRSGTSTDTQYF.

In its sample, this clonotype was seen many times. J is TRBJ2-5 and V is TRBV12-3 or TRBV12-4, with unresolved D. The CDR3 covers 13 residues. V lost 0 bases and J lost 8, with 10 bases in between. The CDR3 region is CASSLAGFPTQYF. CDR3 bases: TGTGCCAGCAGTTTAGCGGGATTCCCCACCCAGTACTTC.

This clonotype was observed at least ten times. The V call is TRBV9, the J call TRBJ2-2, with 10 bases lining up with TRBD1. The CDR3 spans 16 residues. Germline lookup yields CDR1 SGDLS and CDR2 YYNGEE. Trimming removed 2 bases from V and 3 bases from J; junction bases left unmatched: 4. DNA of the CDR3: TGTGCCAGCAGCGTTAGACAGGGGGCCGACACCGGGGAGCTGTTTTTT. Its translation is CASSVRQGADTGELFF.

The chain employs TRBV7-2 and TRBJ1-6; D might be TRBD1 (5 bases). V lost 1 base and J 7 bases, leaving 8 bases between the germline ends. Germline loops: CDR1 SGHTA, CDR2 FQGNSA. This CDR3 has 14 residues. CDR3: CASSLGGTNSPLHF. The CDR3 nucleotides read TGTGCCAGCAGCTTAGGGGGCACGAATTCACCCCTCCACTTT. The full variable domain, in which reference TRBV7-2 and TRBJ1-6 provide the parts outside the CDR3, is GAGVSQSPSNKVTEKGKDVELRCDPISGHTALYWYRQSLGQGLEFLIYFQGNSAPDKSGLPSDRFSAERTGGSVSTLTIQRTQQEDSAVYLCASSLGGTNSPLHFGNGTRLTVT.

The V gene is TRBV9, the J gene TRBJ2-3; D may be TRBD2 (6 bases). CDR1 and CDR2 (germline): SGDLS, YYNGEE. The CDR3 runs to 15 residues. Trimming left V 0 bases short and J 6 bases short, with 14 bases between. CDR3 nucleotide sequence: TGTGCCAGCAGCGTAGACGGGAGTTGGTCGGATACGCAGTATTTT. Translation gives CASSVDGSWSDTQYF.

This clonotype has a count of ten or more. The chain employs TRBV5-1 and TRBJ2-3, with TRBD1 identical over 11 bases. The CDR3 totals 16 residues. Germline assignment: CDR1 SGHRS and CDR2 YFSETQ. Trimming took 7 bases from V and 3 from J; bases not matched to a gene: 10. The CDR3 sequence: CASRTGGASGTDTQYF. The CDR3 nucleotides read TGCGCCAGCCGGACAGGGGGCGCATCGGGAACAGATACGCAGTATTTT.